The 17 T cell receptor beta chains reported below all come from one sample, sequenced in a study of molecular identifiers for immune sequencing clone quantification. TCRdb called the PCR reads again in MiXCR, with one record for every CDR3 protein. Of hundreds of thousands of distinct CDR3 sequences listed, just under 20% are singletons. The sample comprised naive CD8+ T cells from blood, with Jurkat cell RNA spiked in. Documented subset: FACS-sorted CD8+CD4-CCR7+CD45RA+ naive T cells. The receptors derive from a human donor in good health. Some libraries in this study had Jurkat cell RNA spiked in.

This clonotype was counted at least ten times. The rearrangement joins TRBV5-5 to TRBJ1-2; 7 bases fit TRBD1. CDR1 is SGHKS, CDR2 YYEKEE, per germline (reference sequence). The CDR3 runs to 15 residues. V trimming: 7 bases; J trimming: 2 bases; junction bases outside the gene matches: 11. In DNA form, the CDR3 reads TGTGCCAGCTATCCGTCGGGACAGCCAAACTATGGCTACACCTTC. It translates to CASYPSGQPNYGYTF.

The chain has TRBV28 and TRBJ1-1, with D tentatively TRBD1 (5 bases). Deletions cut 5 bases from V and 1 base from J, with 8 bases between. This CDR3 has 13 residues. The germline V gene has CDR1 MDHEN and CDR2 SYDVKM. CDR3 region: CASSATENTEAFF. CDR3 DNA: TGTGCCAGCAGTGCGACAGAGAACACTGAAGCTTTCTTT.

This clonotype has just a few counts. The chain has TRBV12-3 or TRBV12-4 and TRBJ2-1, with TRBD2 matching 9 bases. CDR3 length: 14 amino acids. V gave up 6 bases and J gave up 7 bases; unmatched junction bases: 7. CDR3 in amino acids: CASSPGTSRNEQFF. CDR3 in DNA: TGTGCCAGCAGCCCCGGGACTAGCAGGAATGAGCAGTTCTTC.

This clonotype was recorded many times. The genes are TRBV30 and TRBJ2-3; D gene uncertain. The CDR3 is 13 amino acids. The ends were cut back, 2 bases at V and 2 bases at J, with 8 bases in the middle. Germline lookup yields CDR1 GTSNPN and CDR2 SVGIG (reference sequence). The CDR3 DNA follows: TGTGCCTGGAGTAGGTACCACACAGATACGCAGTATTTT. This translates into CAWSRYHTDTQYF.

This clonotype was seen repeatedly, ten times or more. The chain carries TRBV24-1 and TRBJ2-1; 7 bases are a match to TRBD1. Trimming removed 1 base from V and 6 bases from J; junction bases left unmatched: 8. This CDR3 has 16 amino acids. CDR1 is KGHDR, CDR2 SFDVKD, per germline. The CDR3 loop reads CATSDFAGTEVNEQFF. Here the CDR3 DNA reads TGTGCCACCAGTGATTTTGCCGGGACAGAGGTCAATGAGCAGTTCTTC.

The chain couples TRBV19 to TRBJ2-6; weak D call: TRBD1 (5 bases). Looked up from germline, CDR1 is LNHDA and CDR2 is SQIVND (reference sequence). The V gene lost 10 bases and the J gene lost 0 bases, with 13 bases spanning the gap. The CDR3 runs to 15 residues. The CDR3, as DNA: TGTGCCACAAGGGGTAGGAGCTCTGGGGCCAACGTCCTGACTTTC. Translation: CATRGRSSGANVLTF.

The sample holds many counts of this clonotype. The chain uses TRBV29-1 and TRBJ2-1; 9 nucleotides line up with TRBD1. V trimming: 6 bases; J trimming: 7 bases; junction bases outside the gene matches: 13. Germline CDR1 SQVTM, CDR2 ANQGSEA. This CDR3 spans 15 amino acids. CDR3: CSVGKGQGVGNEQFF. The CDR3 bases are TGCAGCGTGGGTAAGGGACAGGGAGTTGGAAATGAGCAGTTCTTC.

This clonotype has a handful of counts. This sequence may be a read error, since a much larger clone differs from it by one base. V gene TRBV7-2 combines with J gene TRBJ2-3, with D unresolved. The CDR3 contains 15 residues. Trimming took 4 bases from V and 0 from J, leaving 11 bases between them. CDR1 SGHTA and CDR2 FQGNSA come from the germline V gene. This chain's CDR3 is CASSSMAVSTDTQYF. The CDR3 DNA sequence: TGTGCCAGCAGCTCCATGGCGGTGAGCACAGATACGCAGTATTTT.

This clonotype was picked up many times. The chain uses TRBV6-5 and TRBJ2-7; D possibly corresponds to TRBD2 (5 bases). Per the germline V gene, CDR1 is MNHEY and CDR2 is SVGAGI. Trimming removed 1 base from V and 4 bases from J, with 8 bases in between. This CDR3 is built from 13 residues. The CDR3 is CASSYYPGYEQYF. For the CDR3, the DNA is TGTGCCAGCAGTTACTATCCGGGGTACGAGCAGTACTTC.

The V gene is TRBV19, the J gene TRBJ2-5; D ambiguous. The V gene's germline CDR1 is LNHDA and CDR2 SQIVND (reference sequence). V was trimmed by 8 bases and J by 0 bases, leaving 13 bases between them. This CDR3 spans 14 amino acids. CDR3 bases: TGTGCCAGTGGCATGTTTGGGGACCAAGAGACCCAGTACTTC. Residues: CASGMFGDQETQYF.

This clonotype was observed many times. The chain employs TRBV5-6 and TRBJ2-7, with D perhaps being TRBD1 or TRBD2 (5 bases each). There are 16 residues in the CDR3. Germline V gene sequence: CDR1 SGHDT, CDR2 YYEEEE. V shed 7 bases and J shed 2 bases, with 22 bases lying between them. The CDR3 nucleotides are TGTGCCAGCCGACTGTTTGTGGGGACGACCCCCTACGAGCAGTACTTC. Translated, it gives CASRLFVGTTPYEQYF.

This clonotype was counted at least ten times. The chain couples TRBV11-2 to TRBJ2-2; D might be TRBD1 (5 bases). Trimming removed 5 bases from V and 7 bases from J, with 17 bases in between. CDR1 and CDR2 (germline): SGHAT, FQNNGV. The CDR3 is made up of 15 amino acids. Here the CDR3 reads CASSPDAPGFGELFF. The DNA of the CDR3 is TGTGCCAGCAGCCCGGACGCCCCAGGGTTCGGGGAGCTGTTTTTT. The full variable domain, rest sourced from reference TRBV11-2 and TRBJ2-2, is EAGVAQSPRYKIIEKRQSVAFWCNPISGHATLYWYQQILGQGPKLLIQFQNNGVVDDSQLPKDRFSAERLKGVDSTLKIQPAKLEDSAVYLCASSPDAPGFGELFFGEGSRLTVL.

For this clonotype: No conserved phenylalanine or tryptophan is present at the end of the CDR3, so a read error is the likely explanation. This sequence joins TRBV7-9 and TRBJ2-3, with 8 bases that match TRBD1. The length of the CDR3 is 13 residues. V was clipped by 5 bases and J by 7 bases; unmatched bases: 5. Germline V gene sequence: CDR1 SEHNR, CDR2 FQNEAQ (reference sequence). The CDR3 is CASSTGGRNTQYY. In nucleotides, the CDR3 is TGTGCCAGCAGCACAGGGGGGAGGAATACGCAGTATTAT.

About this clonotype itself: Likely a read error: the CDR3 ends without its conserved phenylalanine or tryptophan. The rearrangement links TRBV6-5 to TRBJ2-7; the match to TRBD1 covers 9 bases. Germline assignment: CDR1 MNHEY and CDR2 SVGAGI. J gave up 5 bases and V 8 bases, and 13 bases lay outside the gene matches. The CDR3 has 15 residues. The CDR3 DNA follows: TGTGCCAGCGCTTTGCTGGGACAGGGCCTCCACGAGCAGTACCTC. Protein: CASALLGQGLHEQYL.

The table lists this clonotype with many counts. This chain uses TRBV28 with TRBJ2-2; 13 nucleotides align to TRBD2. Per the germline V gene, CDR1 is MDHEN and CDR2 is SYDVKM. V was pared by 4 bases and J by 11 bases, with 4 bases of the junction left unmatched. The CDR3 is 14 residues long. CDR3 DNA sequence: TGTGCCAGCAGTTCACGGACTAGCGGGAGTGAGCTGTTTTTT. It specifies CASSSRTSGSELFF.

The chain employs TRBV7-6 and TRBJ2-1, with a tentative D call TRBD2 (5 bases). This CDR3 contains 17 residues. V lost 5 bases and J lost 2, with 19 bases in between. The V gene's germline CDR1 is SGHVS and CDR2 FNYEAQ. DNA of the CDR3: TGTGCCAGCAGCCAAGGGCCGGGATCTTTAACCTACAATGAGCAGTTCTTC. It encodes CASSQGPGSLTYNEQFF.

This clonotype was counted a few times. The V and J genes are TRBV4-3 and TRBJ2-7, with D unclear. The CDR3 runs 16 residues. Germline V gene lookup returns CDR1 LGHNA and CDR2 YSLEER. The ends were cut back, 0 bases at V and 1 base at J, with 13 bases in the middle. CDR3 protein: CASSQDRVAVSYEQYF. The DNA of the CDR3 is TGCGCCAGCAGCCAAGATCGGGTGGCAGTTTCCTACGAGCAGTACTTC.